Presented here are 5 T cell receptor beta chains from one specimen sequenced in a study of T-cell memory formation after mild COVID-19. TCRdb independently ran MiXCR on the 5' RACE reads; one entry per CDR3 protein. The sample has hundreds of thousands of distinct CDR3 sequences, about a fifth seen once. Sample: PBMCs or a T cell subset sorted from them (not recorded which). These receptors were obtained from an adult woman who had mild COVID-19 (a few samples of this study predate the infection). Cell type and time point are not known.

The chain has TRBV29-1 and TRBJ2-1, with D tentatively TRBD2 (5 bases). CDR3 size: 11 residues. Trimming pared 8 bases from V and 6 bases from J, leaving 11 bases between. CDR1 is SQVTM and CDR2 is ANQGSEA in the germline V gene. CDR3 DNA: TGCAGCTTGCGGGTTCGCAATGAGCAGTTCTTC. Encoded protein: CSLRVRNEQFF.

This clonotype was observed many times. This chain uses TRBV7-9 with TRBJ1-6; D gene uncertain. The CDR3 is 14 residues long. CDR1 and CDR2 (germline): SEHNR, FQNEAQ (reference sequence). Trimming left V 1 base short and J 9 bases short, with 10 bases between. The chain's CDR3 is CASSLERNRSPLHF. CDR3 DNA: TGTGCCAGCAGCTTAGAGCGGAATCGTTCACCCCTCCACTTT. The variable domain in full, completed from reference TRBV7-9 and TRBJ1-6, reads DTGVSQNPRHKITKRGQNVTFRCDPISEHNRLYWYRQTLGQGPEFLTYFQNEAQLEKSRLLSDRFSAERPKGSFSTLEIQRTEQGDSAMYLCASSLERNRSPLHFGNGTRLTVT.

This clonotype showed up just a few times. This chain connects TRBV4-1 to TRBJ2-1; 10 positions match TRBD2. J was trimmed by 5 bases and V by 0 bases; bases with no gene match: 7. This CDR3 contains 17 residues. In germline, CDR1 is MGHRA, CDR2 YSYEKL. DNA for the CDR3: TGCGCCAGCAGCCAAGATCGGGCACTAGCGGGGAACAATGAGCAGTTCTTC. Protein: CASSQDRALAGNNEQFF.

The chain has TRBV7-2 and TRBJ1-2; weak D call: TRBD1 (6 bases). The V and J ends lost 5 bases and 6 bases respectively, with 25 bases between them. Germline lookup yields CDR1 SGHTA and CDR2 FQGNSA. The CDR3 is made up of 17 amino acids. The CDR3 region is CASSPVLMGGALNGYTF. The DNA of the CDR3 is TGTGCCAGCAGCCCCGTACTGATGGGGGGCGCGTTGAATGGCTACACCTTC.

J is TRBJ2-3 and V is TRBV5-1, with D unclear. The CDR3 length is 16 residues. The V and J ends lost 4 bases and 0 bases respectively, with 15 bases between them. The germline V gene encodes CDR1 SGHRS and CDR2 YFSETQ. The CDR3 loop is CASSRGYIESTDTQYF. The CDR3 nucleotides read TGCGCCAGCAGCCGAGGTTACATCGAAAGCACAGATACGCAGTATTTT.